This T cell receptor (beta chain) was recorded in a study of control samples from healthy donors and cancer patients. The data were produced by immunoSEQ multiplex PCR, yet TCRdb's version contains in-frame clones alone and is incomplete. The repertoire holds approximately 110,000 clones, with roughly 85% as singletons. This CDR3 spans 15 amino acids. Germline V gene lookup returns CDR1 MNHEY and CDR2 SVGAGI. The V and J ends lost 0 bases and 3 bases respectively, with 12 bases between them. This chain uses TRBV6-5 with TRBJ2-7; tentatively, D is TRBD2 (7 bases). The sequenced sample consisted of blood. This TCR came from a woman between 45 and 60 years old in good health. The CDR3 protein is CASSYSSGGLYEQYF. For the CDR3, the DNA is TGTGCCAGCAGTTACTCATCCGGGGGGCTCTACGAGCAGTACTTC.